This TCR beta chain was observed in a study of cytomegalovirus exposure and HLA in healthy donors. Both 60 Vbeta primers and 13 Jbeta primers went into the PCR. Repertoires were generated with immunoSEQ multiplex PCR, while TCRdb's copy carries only in-frame clones and drops some. The listing records roughly 62,000 clones. Germline V CDR1 and CDR2: LGHNA, YNFKEQ. CDR3 length: 15 residues. J gave up 5 bases and V 6 bases, and 6 bases lay outside the gene matches. A remark on this clone: Its antigen is unknown.

Study-wide results and caveats: Earlier findings revealed that most TCR beta V segments proved productive either about 87% or about 30% of the time. In a later analysis, at a false discovery rate of 0.05, fewer than 20,000 TCR beta sequences were associated with HLA alleles. In terms of immune exposure information, only CMV serostatus was available.

The chain joins TRBV4-2 to TRBJ2-1; 11 bases map to TRBD2. Source material: PBMCs. The clonotype comes from a male donor in good health and CMV-seronegative. Here the CDR3 reads CASSSTSGGDNEQFF. CDR3 DNA sequence: TGTGCCAGCAGTTCAACTAGCGGGGGTGACAATGAGCAGTTCTTC.